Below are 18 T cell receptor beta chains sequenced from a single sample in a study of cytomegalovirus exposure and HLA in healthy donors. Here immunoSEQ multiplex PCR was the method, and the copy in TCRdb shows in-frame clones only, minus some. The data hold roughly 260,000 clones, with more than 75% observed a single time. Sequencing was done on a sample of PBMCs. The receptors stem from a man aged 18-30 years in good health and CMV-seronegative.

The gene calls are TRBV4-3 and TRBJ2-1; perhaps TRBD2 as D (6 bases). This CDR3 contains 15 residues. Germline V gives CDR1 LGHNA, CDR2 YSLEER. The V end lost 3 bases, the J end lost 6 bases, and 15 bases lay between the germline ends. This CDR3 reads CASSQAGGILNEQFF. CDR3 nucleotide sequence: TGCGCCAGCAGCCAGGCCGGCGGGATCCTCAATGAGCAGTTCTTC.

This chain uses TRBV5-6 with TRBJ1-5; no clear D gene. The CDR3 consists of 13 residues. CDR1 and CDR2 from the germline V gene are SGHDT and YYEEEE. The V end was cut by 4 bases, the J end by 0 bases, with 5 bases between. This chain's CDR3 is CASSPYSNQPQHF. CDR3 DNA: TGTGCCAGCAGCCCCTATAGCAATCAGCCCCAGCATTTT. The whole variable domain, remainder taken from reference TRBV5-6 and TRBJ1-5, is DAGVTQSPTHLIKTRGQQVTLRCSPKSGHDTVSWYQQALGQGPQFIFQYYEEEERQRGNFPDRFSGHQFPNYSSELNVNALLLGDSALYLCASSPYSNQPQHFGDGTRLSIL.

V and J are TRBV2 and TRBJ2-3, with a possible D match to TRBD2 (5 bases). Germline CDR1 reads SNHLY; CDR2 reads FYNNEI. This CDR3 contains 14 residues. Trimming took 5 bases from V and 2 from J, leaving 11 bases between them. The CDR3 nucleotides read TGTGCCAGCAGTCAGGACTCGTACACAGATACGCAGTATTTT. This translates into CASSQDSYTDTQYF.

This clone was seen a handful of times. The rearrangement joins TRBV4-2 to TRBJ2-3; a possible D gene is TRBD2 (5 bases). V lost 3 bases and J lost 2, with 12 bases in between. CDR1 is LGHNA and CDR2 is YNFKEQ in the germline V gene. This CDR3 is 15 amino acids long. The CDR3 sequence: CASSQFGGSTDTQYF. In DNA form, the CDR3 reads TGTGCCAGCAGCCAGTTTGGCGGGTCCACAGATACGCAGTATTTT.

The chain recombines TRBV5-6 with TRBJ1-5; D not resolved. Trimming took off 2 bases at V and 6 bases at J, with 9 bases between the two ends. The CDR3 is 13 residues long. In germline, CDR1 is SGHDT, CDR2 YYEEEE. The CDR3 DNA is TGTGCCAGCAGCTTCGGTCGGGGTCAGCCCCAGCATTTT. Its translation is CASSFGRGQPQHF.

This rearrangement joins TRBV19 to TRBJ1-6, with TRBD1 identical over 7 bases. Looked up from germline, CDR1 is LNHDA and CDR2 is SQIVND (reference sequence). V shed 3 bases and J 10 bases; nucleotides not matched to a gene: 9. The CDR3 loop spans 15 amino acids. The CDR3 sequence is CASSIGQASWSPLHF. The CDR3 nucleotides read TGTGCCAGTAGTATTGGACAGGCTTCTTGGTCACCCCTCCACTTT.

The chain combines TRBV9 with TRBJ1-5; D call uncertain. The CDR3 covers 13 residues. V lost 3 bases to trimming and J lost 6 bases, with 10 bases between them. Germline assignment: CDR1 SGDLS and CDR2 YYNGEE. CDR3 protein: CASSEEEAQPQHF. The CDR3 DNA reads TGTGCCAGCAGCGAAGAGGAGGCTCAGCCCCAGCATTTT.

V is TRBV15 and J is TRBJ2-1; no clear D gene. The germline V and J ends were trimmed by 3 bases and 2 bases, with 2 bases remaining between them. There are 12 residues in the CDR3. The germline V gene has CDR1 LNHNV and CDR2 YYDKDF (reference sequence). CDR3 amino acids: CATSSTYNEQFF. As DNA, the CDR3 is TGTGCCACCAGCAGCACCTACAATGAGCAGTTCTTC.

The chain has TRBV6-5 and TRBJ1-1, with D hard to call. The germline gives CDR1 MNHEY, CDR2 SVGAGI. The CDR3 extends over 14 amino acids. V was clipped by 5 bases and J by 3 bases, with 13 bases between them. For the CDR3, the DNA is TGTGCCAGCAGTCTCGGGAACGGGGACACTGAAGCTTTCTTT. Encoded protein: CASSLGNGDTEAFF.

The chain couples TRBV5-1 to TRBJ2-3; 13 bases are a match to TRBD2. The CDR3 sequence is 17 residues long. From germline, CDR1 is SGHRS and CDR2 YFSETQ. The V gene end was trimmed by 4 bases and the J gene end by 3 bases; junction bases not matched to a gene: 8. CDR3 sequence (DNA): TGCGCCAGCAGCCCGATGACTAGCGGGGGGTCAACAGATACGCAGTATTTT. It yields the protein CASSPMTSGGSTDTQYF.

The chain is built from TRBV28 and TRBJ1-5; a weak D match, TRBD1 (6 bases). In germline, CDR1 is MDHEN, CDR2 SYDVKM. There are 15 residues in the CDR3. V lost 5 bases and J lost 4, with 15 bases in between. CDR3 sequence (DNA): TGTGCCAGCAGTATCGGTCAGGGGTCAAATCAGCCCCAGCATTTT. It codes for CASSIGQGSNQPQHF.

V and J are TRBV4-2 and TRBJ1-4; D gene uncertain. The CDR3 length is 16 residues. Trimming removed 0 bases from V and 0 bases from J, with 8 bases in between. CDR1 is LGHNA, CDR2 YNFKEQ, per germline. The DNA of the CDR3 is TGTGCCAGCAGCCAAGAGCGACTTGCAACTAATGAAAAACTGTTTTTT. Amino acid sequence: CASSQERLATNEKLFF.

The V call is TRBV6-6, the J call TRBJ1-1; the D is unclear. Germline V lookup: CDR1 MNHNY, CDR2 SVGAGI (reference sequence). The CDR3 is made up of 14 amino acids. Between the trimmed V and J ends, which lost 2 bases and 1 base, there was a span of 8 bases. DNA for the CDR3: TGTGCCAGCAGTTACCTCCTAGGGAACACTGAAGCTTTCTTT. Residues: CASSYLLGNTEAFF.

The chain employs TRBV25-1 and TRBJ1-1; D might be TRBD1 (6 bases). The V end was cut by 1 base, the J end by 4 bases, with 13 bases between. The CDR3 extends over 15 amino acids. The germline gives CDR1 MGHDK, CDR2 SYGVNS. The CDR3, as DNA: TGTGCCAGCAGTGAATCACAGGGTGCCCTCACTGAAGCTTTCTTT. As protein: CASSESQGALTEAFF. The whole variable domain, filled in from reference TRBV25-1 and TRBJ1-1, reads EADIYQTPRYLVIGTGKKITLECSQTMGHDKMYWYQQDPGMELHLIHYSYGVNSTEKGDLSSESTVSRIRTEHFPLTLESARPSHTSQYLCASSESQGALTEAFFGQGTRLTVV.

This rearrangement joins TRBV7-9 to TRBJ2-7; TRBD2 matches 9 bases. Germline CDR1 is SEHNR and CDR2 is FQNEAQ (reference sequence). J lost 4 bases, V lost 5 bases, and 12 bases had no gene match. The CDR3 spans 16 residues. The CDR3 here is CASSRLGGSGSYEQYF. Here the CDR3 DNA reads TGTGCCAGCAGCCGTTTAGGTGGTAGCGGGAGTTACGAGCAGTACTTC.

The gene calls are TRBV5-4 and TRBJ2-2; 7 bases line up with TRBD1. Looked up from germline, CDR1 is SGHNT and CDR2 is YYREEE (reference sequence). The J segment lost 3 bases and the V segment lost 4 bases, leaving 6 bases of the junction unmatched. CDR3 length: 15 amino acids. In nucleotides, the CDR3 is TGTGCCAGCAGCCGACAGGGCTGGGACACCGGGGAGCTGTTTTTT. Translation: CASSRQGWDTGELFF. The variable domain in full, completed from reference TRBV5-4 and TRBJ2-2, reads ETGVTQSPTHLIKTRGQQVTLRCSSQSGHNTVSWYQQALGQGPQFIFQYYREEENGRGNFPPRFSGLQFPNYSSELNVNALELDDSALYLCASSRQGWDTGELFFGEGSRLTVL.

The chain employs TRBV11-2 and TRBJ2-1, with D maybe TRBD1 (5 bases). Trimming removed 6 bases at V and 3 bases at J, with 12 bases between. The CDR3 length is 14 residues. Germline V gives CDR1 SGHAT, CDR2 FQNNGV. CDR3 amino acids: CASSNNGHYNEQFF. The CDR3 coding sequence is TGTGCCAGCAGTAACAACGGACACTACAATGAGCAGTTCTTC.

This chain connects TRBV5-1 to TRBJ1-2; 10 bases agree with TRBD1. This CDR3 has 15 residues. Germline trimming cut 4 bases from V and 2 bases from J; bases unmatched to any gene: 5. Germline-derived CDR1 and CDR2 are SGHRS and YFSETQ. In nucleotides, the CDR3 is TGCGCCAGCAGCACGACAGGGGGCCCGAACTATGGCTACACCTTC. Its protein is CASSTTGGPNYGYTF.